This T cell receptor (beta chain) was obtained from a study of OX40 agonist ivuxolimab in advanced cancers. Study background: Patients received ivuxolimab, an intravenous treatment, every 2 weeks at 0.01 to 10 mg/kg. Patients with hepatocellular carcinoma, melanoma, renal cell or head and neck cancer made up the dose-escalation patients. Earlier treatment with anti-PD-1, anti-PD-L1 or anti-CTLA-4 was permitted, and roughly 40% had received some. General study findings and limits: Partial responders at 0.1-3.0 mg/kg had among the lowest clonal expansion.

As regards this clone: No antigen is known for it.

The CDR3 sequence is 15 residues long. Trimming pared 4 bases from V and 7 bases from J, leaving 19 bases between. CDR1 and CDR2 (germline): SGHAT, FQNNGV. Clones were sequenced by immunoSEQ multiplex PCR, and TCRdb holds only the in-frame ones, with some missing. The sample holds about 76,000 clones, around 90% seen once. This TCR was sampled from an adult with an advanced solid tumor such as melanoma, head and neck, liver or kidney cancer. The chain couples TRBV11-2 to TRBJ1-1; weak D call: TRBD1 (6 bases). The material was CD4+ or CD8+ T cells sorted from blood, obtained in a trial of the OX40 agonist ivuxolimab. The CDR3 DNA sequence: TGTGCCAGCAGCTATCGAACCGGTGAGGGGGATGAAGCTTTCTTT. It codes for CASSYRTGEGDEAFF.